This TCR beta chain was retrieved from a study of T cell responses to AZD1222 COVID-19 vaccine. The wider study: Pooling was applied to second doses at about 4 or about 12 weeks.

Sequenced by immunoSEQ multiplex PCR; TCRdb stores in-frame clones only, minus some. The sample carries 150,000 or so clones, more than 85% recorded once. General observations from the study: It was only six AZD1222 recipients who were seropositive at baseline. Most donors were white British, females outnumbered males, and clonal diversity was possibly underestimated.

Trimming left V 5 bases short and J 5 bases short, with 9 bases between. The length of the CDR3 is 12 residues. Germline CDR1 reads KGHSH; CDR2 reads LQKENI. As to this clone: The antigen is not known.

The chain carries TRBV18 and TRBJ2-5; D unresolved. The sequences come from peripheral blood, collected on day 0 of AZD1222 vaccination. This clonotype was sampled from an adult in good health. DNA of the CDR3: TGTGCCAGCTCAATCGCCCGGGAGACCCAGTACTTC. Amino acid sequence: CASSIARETQYF. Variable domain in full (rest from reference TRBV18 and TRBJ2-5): NAGVMQNPRHLVRRRGQEARLRCSPMKGHSHVYWYRQLPEEGLKFMVYLQKENIIDESGMPKERFSAEFPKEGPSILRIQQVVRGDSAAYFCASSIARETQYFGPGTRLLVL.